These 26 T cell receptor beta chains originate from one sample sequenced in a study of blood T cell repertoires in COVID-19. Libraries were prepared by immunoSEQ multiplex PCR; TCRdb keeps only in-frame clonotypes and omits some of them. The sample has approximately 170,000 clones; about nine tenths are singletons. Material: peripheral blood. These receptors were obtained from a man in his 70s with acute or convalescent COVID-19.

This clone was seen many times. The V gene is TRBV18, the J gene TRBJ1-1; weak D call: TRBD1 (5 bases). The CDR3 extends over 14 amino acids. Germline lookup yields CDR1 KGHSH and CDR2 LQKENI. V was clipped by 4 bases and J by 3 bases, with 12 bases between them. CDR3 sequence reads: CASSLTDRDTEAFF. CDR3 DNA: TGTGCCAGCTCACTAACCGACAGAGACACTGAAGCTTTCTTT.

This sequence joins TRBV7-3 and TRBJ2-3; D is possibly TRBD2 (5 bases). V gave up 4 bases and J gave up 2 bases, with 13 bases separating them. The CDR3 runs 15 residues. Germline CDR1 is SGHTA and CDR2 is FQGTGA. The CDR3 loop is CASSSSVGDTDTQYF. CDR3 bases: TGTGCCAGCAGCTCTTCGGTCGGGGACACAGATACGCAGTATTTT.

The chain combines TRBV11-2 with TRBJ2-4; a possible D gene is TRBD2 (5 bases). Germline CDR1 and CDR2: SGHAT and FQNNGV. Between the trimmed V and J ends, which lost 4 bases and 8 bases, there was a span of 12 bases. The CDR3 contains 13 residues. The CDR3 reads CASSSTPGDIQYF. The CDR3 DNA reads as TGTGCCAGCAGCTCTACCCCCGGGGACATTCAGTACTTC. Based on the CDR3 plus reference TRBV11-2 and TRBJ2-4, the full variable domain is EAGVAQSPRYKIIEKRQSVAFWCNPISGHATLYWYQQILGQGPKLLIQFQNNGVVDDSQLPKDRFSAERLKGVDSTLKIQPAKLEDSAVYLCASSSTPGDIQYFGAGTRLSVL.

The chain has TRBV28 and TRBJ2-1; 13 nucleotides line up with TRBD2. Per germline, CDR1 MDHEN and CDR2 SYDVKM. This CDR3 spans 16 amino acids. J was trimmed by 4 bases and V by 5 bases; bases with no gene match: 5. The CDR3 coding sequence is TGTGCCAGCAGTCCGACTAGCGGGGGGCCATACAATGAGCAGTTCTTC. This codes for CASSPTSGGPYNEQFF. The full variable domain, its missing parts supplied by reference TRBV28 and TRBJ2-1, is DVKVTQSSRYLVKRTGEKVFLECVQDMDHENMFWYRQDPGLGLRLIYFSYDVKMKEKGDIPEGYSVSREKKERFSLILESASTNQTSMYLCASSPTSGGPYNEQFFGPGTRLTVL.

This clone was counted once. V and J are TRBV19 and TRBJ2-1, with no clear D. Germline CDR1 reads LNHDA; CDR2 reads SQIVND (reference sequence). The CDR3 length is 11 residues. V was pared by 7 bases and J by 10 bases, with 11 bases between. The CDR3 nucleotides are TGTGCCAGTAAATTAATATCCGAGCAGTTCTTC. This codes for CASKLISEQFF.

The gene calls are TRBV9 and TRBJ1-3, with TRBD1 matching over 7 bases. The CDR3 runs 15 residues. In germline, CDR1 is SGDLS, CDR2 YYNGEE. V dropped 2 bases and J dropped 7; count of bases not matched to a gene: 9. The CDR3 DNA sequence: TGTGCCAGCAGCGTCACGGACAGGCACTATAACACCATATATTTT. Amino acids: CASSVTDRHYNTIYF. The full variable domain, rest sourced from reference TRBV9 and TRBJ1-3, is DSGVTQTPKHLITATGQRVTLRCSPRSGDLSVYWYQQSLDQGLQFLIQYYNGEERAKGNILERFSAQQFPDLHSELNLSSLELGDSALYFCASSVTDRHYNTIYFGEGSWLTVV.

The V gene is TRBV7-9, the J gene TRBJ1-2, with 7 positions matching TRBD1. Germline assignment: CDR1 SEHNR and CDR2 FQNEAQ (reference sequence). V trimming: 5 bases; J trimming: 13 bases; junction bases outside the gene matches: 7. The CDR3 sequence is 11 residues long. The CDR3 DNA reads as TGTGCCAGCAGCGAACAGGGGAACTTCACCTTC. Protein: CASSEQGNFTF.

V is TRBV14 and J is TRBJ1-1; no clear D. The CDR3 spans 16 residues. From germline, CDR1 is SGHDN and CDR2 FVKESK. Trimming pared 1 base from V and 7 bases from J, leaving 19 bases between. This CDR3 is CASSQAGTVRLVEAFF. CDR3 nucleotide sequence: TGTGCCAGCAGCCAAGCTGGTACAGTAAGATTAGTTGAAGCTTTCTTT.

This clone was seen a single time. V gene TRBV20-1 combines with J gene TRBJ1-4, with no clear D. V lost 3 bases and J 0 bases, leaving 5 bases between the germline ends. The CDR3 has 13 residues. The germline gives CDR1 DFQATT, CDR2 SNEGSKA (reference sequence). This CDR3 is CSASAATNEKLFF. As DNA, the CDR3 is TGCAGTGCTAGTGCTGCAACTAATGAAAAACTGTTTTTT.

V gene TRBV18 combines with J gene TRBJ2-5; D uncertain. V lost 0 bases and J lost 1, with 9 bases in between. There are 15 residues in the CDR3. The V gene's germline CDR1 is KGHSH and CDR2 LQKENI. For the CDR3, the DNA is TGTGCCAGCTCACCACCTGCCCCGGGCCAAGAGACCCAGTACTTC. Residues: CASSPPAPGQETQYF.

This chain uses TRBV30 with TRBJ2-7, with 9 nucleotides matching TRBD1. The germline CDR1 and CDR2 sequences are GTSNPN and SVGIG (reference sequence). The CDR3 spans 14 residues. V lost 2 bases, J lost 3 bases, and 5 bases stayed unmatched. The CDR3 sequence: CAWSSGQGLYEQYF. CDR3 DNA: TGTGCCTGGAGTTCGGGACAGGGACTCTACGAGCAGTACTTC.

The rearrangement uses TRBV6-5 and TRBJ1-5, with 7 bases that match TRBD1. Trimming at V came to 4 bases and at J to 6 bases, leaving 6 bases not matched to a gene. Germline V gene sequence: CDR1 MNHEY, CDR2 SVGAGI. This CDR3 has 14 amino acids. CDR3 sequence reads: CASSFRGSFQPQHF. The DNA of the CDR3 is TGTGCCAGCAGTTTCAGGGGGTCCTTTCAGCCCCAGCATTTT.

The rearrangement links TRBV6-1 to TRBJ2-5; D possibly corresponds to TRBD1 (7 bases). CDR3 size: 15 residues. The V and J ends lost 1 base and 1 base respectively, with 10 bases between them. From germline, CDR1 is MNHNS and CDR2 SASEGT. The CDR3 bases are TGTGCCAGCAGTGAAGGCGGGACAGTCCAAGAGACCCAGTACTTC. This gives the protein CASSEGGTVQETQYF.

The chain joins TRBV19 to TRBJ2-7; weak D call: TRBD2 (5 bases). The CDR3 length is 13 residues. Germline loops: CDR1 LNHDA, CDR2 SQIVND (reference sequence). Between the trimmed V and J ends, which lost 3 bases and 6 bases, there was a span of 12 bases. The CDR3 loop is CASSIEVRGEQYF. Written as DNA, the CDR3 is TGTGCCAGTAGTATTGAAGTCCGGGGCGAGCAGTACTTC.

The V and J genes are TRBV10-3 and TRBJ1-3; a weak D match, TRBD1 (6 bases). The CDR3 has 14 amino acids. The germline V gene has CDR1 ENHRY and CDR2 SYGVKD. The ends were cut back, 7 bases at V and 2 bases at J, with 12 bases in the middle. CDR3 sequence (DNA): TGTGCCATCAATAAACAGGGCCCTGGAAACACCATATATTTT. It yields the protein CAINKQGPGNTIYF.

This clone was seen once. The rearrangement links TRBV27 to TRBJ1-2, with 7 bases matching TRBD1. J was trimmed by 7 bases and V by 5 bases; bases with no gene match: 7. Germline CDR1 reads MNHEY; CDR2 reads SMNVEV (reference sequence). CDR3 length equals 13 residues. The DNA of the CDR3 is TGTGCCAGCAGTCTCAACGAGGGGGCTGGCTACACCTTC. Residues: CASSLNEGAGYTF.

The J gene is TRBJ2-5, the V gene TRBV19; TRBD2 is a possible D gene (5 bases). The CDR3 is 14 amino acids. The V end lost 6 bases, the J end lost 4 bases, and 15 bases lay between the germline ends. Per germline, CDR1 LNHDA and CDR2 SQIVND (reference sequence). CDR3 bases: TGTGCCAGTAGCAATCCCCAACTAGTAGAGACCCAGTACTTC. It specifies CASSNPQLVETQYF.

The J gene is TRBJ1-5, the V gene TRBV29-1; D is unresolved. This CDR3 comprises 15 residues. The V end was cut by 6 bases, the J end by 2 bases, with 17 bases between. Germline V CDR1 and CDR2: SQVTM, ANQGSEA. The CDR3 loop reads CSVVRVPRGNQPQHF. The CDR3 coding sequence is TGCAGCGTCGTGAGGGTCCCACGAGGCAATCAGCCCCAGCATTTT.

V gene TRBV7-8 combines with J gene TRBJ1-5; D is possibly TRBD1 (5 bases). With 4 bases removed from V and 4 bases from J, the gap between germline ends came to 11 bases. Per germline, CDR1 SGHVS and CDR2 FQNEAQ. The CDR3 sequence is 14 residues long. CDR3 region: CASSSQGRNQPQHF. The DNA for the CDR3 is TGTGCCAGCAGCTCTCAGGGTAGGAATCAGCCCCAGCATTTT.

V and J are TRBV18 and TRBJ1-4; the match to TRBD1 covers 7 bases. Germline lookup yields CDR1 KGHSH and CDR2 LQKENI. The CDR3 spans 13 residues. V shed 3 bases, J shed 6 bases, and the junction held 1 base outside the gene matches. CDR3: CASSPGTDEKLFF. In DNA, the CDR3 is TGTGCCAGCTCACCCGGGACAGATGAAAAACTGTTTTTT.

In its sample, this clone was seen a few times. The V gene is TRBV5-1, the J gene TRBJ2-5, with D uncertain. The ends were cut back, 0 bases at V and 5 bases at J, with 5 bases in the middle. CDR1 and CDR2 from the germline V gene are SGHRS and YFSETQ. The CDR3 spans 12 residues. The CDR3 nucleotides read TGCGCCAGCAGCTTGGCCCGGGAGACCCAGTACTTC. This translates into CASSLARETQYF. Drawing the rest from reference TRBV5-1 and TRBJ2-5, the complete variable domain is KAGVTQTPRYLIKTRGQQVTLSCSPISGHRSVSWYQQTPGQGLQFLFEYFSETQRNKGNFPGRFSGRQFSNSRSEMNVSTLELGDSALYLCASSLARETQYFGPGTRLLVL.

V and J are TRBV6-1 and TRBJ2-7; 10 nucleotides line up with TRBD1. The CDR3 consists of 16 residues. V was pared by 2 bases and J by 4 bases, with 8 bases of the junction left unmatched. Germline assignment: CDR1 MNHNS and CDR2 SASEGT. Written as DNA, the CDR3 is TGTGCCAGCAGTGAATCCCCTAGGGACAGGGGATACGAGCAGTACTTC. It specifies CASSESPRDRGYEQYF.

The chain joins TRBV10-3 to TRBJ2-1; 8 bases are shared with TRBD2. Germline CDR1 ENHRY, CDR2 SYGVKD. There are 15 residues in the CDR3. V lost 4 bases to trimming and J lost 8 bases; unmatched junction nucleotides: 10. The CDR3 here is CAISVNGGALDEQFF. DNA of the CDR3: TGTGCCATCAGTGTTAACGGGGGGGCATTGGATGAGCAGTTCTTC.

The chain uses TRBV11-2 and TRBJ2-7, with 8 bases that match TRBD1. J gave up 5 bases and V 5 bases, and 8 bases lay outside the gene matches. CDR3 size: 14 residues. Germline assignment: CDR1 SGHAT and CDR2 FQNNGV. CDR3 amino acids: CASSRRTGRNEQYF. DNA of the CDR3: TGTGCCAGCAGCCGAAGGACAGGGAGAAACGAGCAGTACTTC.

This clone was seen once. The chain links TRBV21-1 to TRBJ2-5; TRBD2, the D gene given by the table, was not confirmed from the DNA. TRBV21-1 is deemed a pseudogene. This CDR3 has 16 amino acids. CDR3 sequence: CASSWCAGDPSETQYF. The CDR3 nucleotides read TGTGCCAGCAGCTGGTGCGCGGGGGACCCATCAGAGACCCAGTACTTC.

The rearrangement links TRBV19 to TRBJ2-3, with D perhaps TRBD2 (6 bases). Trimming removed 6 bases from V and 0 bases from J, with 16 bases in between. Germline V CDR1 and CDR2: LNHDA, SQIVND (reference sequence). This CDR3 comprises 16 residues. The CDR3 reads CASSSLGTPSTDTQYF. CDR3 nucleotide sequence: TGTGCCAGTAGCTCCCTCGGGACTCCTAGCACAGATACGCAGTATTTT.